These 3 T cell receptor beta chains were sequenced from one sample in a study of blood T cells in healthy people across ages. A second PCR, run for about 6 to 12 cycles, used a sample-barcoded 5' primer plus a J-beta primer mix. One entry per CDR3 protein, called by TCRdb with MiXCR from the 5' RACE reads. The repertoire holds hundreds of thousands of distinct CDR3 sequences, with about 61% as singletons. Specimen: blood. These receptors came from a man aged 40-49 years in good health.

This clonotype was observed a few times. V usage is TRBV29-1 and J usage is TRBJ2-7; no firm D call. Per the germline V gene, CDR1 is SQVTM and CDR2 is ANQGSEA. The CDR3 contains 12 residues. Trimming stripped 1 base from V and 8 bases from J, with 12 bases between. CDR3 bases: TGCAGCGTTGAAGGTTCCGAGACAAAGCAGTACTTC. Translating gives CSVEGSETKQYF.

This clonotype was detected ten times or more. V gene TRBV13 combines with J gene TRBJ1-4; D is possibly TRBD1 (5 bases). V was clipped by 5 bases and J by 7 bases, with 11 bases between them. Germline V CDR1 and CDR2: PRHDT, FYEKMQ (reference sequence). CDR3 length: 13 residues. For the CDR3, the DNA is TGTGCCAGCAGCAGGGGAAGGGGTGAAAAACTGTTTTTT. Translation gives CASSRGRGEKLFF.

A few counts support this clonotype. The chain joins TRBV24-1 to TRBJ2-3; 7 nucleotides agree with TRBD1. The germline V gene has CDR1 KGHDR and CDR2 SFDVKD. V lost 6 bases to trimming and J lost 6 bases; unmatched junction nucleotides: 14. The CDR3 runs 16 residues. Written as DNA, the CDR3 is TGTGCCACCAGTTCCGGGACAGTCCCTCTAGGGGATACGCAGTATTTT. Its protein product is CATSSGTVPLGDTQYF.